This TCR beta chain stems from a study of cytomegalovirus exposure and HLA in healthy donors. The data were produced by immunoSEQ multiplex PCR, yet TCRdb's version contains in-frame clones alone and is incomplete. The sample shows approximately 300,000 clones, about nine tenths of them seen only once. This TCR came from a woman between 18 and 30 years old in good health and CMV-seronegative. Sequencing input: PBMCs.

The CDR3 here is CASSEALRDSPLEAFF. The CDR3 DNA sequence: TGTGCCAGCAGTGAAGCGCTCCGGGACAGCCCGCTTGAAGCTTTCTTT. The V gene is TRBV6-1, the J gene TRBJ1-1; 7 bases fit TRBD1. The CDR3 is 16 amino acids. J was trimmed by 7 bases and V by 0 bases; bases with no gene match: 11. CDR1 and CDR2 from the germline V gene are MNHNS and SASEGT.